These T cell receptor beta chains were read from a single sample in a study of OX40 agonist ivuxolimab in advanced cancers. Sequencing was performed with immunoSEQ multiplex PCR; in TCRdb, only in-frame clones are kept and a portion is missing. Counted here are some 43,000 clones, 70% to 90% occurring once; the ten biggest clones make up around 14%. Sequenced here: CD4+ or CD8+ T cells sorted from blood, sampled in a trial of the OX40 agonist ivuxolimab. These receptors were obtained from an adult with an advanced solid tumor such as melanoma, head and neck, liver or kidney cancer. Both conserved end residues are part of each CDR3. Each record gives: V gene, J gene, CDR3 protein.

V gene: TRBV9
J gene: TRBJ2-2
CDR3 protein: CASSATGNTGELFF

V gene: TRBV9
J gene: TRBJ2-7
CDR3 protein: CASSTGLAGSYEQYF

V gene: TRBV7-6
J gene: TRBJ2-2
CDR3 protein: CASSPWGVGDNTGELFF

V gene: TRBV30
J gene: TRBJ1-1
CDR3 protein: CAWSVGQGWGEAFF

V gene: TRBV10-3
J gene: TRBJ1-4
CDR3 protein: CAIQLATNEKLFF

V gene: TRBV7-9
J gene: TRBJ2-2
CDR3 protein: CASSSGTYGTGELFF

V gene: TRBV7-9
J gene: TRBJ2-7
CDR3 protein: CASSATDRGHYEQYF

V gene: TRBV5-8
J gene: TRBJ1-5
CDR3 protein: CASSFRGFSNQPQHF

V gene: TRBV5-6
J gene: TRBJ2-2
CDR3 protein: CASSKGLAMNTGELFF

V gene: TRBV6-1
J gene: TRBJ1-2
CDR3 protein: CASSLMTATYGYTF